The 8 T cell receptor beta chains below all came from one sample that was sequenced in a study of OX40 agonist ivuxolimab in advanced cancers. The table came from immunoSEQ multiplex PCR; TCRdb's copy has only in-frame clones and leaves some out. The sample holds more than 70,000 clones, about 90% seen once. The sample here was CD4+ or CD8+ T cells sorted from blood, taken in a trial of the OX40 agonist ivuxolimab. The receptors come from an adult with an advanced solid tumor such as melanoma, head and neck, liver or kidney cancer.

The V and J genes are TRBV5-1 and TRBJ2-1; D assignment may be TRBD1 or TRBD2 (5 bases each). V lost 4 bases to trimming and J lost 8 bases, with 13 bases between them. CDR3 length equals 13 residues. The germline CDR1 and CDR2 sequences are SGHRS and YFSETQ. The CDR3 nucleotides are TGCGCCAGCAGCCGAGGGGTACACGATGAGCAGTTCTTC. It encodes CASSRGVHDEQFF. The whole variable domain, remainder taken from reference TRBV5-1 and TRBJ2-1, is KAGVTQTPRYLIKTRGQQVTLSCSPISGHRSVSWYQQTPGQGLQFLFEYFSETQRNKGNFPGRFSGRQFSNSRSEMNVSTLELGDSALYLCASSRGVHDEQFFGPGTRLTVL.

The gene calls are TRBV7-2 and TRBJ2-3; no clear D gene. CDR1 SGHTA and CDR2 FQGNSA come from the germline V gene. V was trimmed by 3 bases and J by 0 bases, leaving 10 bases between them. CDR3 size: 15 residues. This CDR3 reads CASSFSGTSTDTQYF. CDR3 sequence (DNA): TGTGCCAGCAGCTTTTCCGGAACTAGCACAGATACGCAGTATTTT.

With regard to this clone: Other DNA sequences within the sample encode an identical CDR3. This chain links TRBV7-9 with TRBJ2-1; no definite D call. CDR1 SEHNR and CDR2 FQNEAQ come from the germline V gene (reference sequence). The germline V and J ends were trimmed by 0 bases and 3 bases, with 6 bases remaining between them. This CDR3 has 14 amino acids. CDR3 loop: CASSLAGSYNEQFF. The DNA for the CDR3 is TGTGCCAGCAGCTTAGCTGGCAGCTACAATGAGCAGTTCTTC.

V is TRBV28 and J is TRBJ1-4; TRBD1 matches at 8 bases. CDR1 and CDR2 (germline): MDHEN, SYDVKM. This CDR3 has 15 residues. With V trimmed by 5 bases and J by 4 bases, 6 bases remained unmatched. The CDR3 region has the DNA TGTGCCAGCAGTCCCCGGACAGGGTATAATGAAAAACTGTTTTTT. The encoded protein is CASSPRTGYNEKLFF.

The CDR3 loop reads CASSVGLAGVDEQFF. CDR3 bases: TGCGCCAGCAGTGTTGGACTAGCGGGAGTGGATGAGCAGTTCTTC. The chain has TRBV10-1 and TRBJ2-1; 13 nucleotides line up with TRBD2. This CDR3 is 15 amino acids long. Germline V gene data show CDR1 as WNHNN and CDR2 as SYGVQD (reference sequence). Germline trimming cut 4 bases from V and 8 bases from J; bases unmatched to any gene: 5.

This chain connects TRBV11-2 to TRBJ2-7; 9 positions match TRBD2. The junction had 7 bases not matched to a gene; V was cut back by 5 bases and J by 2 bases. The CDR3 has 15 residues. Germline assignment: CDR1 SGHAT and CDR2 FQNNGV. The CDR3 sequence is CASSVAGGVPYEQYF. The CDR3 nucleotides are TGTGCCAGCAGCGTTGCGGGAGGGGTACCCTACGAGCAGTACTTC.

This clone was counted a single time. The CDR3 here is CASSAQRTSTDTQYF. The DNA for the CDR3 is TGCGCCAGCAGTGCCCAGCGGACTAGCACAGATACGCAGTATTTT. The rearrangement uses TRBV10-1 and TRBJ2-3; weak D call: TRBD2 (5 bases). Germline V gives CDR1 WNHNN, CDR2 SYGVQD (reference sequence). This CDR3 has 15 residues. The V end was cut by 4 bases, the J end by 0 bases, with 11 bases between.

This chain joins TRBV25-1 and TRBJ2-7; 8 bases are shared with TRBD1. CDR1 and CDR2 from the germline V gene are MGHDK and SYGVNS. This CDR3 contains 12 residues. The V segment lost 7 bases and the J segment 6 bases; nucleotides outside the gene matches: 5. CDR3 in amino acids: CASNGQGAEQYF. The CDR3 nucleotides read TGTGCCAGCAATGGACAGGGCGCCGAGCAGTACTTC.